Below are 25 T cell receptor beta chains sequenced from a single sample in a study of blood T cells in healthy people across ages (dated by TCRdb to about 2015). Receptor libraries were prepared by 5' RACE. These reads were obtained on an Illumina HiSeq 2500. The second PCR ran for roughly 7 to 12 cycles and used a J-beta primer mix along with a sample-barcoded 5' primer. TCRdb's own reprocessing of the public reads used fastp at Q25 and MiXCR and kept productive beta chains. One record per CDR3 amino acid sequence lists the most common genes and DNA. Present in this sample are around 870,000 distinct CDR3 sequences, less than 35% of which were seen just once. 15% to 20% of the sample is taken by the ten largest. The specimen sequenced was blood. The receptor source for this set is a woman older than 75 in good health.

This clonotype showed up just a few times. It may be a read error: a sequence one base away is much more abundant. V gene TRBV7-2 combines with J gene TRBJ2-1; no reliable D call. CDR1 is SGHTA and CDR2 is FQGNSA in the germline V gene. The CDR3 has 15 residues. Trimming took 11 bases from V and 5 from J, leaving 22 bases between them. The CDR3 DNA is TGTGCCGGCAACCAAGATACTTTTAGAAACAATGAGCAGTTCTTC. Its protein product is CAGNQDTFRNNEQFF.

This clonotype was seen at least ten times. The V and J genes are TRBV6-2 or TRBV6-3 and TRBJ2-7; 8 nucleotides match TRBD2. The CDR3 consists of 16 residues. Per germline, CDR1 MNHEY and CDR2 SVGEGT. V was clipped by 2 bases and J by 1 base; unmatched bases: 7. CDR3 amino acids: CASSYRRGVLSYEQYF. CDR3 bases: TGTGCCAGCAGTTACCGGCGGGGGGTTCTATCCTACGAGCAGTACTTC.

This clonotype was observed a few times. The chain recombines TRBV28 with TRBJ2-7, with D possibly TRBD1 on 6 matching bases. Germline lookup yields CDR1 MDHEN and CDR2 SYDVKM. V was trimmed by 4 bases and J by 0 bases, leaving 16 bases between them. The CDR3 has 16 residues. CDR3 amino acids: CASSSFRQADSYEQYF. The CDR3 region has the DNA TGTGCCAGCAGTTCGTTCAGACAGGCCGACTCCTACGAGCAGTACTTC.

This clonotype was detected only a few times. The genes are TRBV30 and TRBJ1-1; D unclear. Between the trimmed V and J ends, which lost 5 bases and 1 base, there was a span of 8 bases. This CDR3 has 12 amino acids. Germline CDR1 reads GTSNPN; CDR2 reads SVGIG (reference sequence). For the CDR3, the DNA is TGTGCCTGGGGCCGACAGAACACTGAAGCTTTCTTT. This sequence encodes CAWGRQNTEAFF.

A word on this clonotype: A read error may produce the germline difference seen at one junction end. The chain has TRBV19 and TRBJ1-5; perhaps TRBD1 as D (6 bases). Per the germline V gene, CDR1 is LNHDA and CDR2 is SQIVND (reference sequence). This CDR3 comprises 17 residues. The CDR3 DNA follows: TGTGCCAGCAGTAGTCCTAGTGGGGGCCTAAGCAATCAGCCCCAGCATTTT. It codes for CASSSPSGGLSNQPQHF.

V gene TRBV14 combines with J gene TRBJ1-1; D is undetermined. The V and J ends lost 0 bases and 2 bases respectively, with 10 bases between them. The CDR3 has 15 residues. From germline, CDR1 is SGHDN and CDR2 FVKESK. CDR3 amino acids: CASSQDLGRNTEAFF. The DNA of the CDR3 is TGTGCCAGCAGCCAAGATCTAGGGAGAAACACTGAAGCTTTCTTT.

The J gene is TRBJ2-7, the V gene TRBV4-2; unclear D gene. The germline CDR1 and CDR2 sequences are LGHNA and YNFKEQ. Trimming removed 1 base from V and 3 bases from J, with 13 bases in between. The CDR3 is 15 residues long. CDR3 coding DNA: TGTGCCAGCAGCCAAGGATCGGGTTTGCGCTACGAGCAGTACTTC. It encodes CASSQGSGLRYEQYF.

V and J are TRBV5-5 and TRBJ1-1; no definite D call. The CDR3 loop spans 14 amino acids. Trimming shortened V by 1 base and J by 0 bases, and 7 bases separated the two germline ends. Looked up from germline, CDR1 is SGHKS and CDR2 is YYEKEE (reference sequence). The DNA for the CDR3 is TGTGCCAGCAGCTTGAAGGACCTGAACACTGAAGCTTTCTTT. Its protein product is CASSLKDLNTEAFF. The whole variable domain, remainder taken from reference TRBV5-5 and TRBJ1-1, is DAGVTQSPTHLIKTRGQQVTLRCSPISGHKSVSWYQQVLGQGPQFIFQYYEKEERGRGNFPDRFSARQFPNYSSELNVNALLLGDSALYLCASSLKDLNTEAFFGQGTRLTVV.

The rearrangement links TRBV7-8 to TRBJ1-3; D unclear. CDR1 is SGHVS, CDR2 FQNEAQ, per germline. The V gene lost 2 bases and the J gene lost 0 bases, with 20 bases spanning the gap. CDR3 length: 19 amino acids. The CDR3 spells CASSLLRDPGPRSGNTIYF. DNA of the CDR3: TGTGCCAGCAGCTTACTCCGGGATCCCGGACCGCGCTCTGGAAACACCATATATTTT.

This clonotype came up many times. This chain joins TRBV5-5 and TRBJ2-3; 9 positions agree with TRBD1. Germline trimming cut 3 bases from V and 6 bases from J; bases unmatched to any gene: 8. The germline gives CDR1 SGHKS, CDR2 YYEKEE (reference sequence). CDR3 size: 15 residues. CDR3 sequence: CASSSYRGRLDTQYF. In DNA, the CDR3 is TGTGCCAGCAGCTCTTACAGGGGGCGCTTGGATACGCAGTATTTT.

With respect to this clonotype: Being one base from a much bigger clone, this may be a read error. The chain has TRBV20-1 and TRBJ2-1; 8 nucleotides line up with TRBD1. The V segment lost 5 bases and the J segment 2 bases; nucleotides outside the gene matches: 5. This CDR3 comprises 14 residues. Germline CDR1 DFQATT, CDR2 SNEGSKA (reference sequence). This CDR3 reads CSAGGTGPYNEQFF. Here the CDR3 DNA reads TGCAGTGCTGGGGGGACAGGCCCCTACAATGAGCAGTTCTTC.

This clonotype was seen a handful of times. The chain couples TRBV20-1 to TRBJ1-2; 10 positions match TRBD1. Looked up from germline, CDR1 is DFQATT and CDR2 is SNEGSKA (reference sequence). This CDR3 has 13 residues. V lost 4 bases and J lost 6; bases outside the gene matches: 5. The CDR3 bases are TGCAGTGCTATGTCGACAGGGGGCAATGGCTACACCTTC. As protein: CSAMSTGGNGYTF.

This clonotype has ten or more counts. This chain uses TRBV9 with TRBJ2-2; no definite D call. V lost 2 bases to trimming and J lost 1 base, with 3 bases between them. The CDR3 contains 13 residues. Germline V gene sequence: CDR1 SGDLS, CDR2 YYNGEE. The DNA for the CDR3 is TGTGCCAGCAGCGTCGGGAACACCGGGGAGCTGTTTTTT. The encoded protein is CASSVGNTGELFF. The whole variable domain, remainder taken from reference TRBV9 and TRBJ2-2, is DSGVTQTPKHLITATGQRVTLRCSPRSGDLSVYWYQQSLDQGLQFLIQYYNGEERAKGNILERFSAQQFPDLHSELNLSSLELGDSALYFCASSVGNTGELFFGEGSRLTVL.

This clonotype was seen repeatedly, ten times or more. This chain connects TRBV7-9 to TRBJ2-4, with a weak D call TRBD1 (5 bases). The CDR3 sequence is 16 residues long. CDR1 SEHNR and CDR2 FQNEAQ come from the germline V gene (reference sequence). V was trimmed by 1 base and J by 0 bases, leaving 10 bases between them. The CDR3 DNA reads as TGTGCCAGCAGCTTAGAAGGGGTGCTAGCCAAAAACATTCAGTACTTC. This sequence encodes CASSLEGVLAKNIQYF.

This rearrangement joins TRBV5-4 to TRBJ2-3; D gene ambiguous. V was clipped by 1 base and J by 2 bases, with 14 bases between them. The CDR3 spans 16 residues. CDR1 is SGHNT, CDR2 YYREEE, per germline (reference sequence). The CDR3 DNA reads TGTGCCAGCAGCTTGCTCACTTCCCAGTTCACAGATACGCAGTATTTT. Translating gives CASSLLTSQFTDTQYF. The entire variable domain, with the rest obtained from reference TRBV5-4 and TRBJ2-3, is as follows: ETGVTQSPTHLIKTRGQQVTLRCSSQSGHNTVSWYQQALGQGPQFIFQYYREEENGRGNFPPRFSGLQFPNYSSELNVNALELDDSALYLCASSLLTSQFTDTQYFGPGTRLTVL.

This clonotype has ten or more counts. The CDR3 sequence is CASSRPSGVNEQFF. The CDR3 nucleotides read TGTGCCAGCAGTAGGCCGTCCGGGGTTAATGAGCAGTTCTTC. This chain joins TRBV27 and TRBJ2-1; a weak D match, TRBD2 (5 bases). CDR1 is MNHEY and CDR2 is SMNVEV in the germline V gene (reference sequence). Trimming removed 5 bases at V and 7 bases at J, with 15 bases between. CDR3 length: 14 residues.

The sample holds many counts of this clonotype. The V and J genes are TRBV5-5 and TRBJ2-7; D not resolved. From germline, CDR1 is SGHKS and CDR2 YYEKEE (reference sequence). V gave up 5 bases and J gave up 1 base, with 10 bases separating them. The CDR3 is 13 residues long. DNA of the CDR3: TGTGCCAGCAGTTTGCGAGTATCCTACGAGCAGTACTTC. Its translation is CASSLRVSYEQYF.

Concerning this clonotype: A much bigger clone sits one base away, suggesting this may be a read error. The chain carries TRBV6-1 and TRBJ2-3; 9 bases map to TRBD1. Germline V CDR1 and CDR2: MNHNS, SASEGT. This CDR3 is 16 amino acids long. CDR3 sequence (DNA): TGTGCCAGCGGTGAAGTCGGGGACAGGGTTGCAGATACGCAGTATTTT. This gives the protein CASGEVGDRVADTQYF.

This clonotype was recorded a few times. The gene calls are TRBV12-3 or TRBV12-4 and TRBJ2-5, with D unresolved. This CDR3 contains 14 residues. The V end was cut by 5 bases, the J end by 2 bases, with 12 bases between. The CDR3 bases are TGTGCCAGCAGTCCCGACAAGAAACAAGAGACCCAGTACTTC. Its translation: CASSPDKKQETQYF.

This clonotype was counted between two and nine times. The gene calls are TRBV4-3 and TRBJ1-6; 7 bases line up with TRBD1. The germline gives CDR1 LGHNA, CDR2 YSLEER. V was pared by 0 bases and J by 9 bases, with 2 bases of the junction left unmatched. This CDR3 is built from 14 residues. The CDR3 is CASSQETGVSPLHF. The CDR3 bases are TGCGCCAGCAGCCAAGAAACAGGGGTTTCACCCCTCCACTTT.

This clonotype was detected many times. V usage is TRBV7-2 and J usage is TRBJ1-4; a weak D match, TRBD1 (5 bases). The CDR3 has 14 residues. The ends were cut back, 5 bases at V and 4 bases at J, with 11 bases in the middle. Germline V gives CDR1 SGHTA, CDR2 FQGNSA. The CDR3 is CASSPGAFNEKLFF. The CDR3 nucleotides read TGTGCCAGCAGCCCTGGGGCCTTTAATGAAAAACTGTTTTTT.

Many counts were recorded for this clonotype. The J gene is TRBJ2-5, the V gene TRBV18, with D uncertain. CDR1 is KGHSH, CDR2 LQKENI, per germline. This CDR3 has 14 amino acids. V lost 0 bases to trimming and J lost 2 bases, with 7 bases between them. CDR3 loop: CASSPPPAQETQYF. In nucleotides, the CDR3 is TGTGCCAGCTCACCACCCCCAGCTCAAGAGACCCAGTACTTC.

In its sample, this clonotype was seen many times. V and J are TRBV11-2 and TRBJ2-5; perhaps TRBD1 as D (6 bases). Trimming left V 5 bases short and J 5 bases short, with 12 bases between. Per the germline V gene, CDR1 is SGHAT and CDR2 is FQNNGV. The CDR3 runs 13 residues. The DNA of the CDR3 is TGTGCCAGCAGCGAACAGGGTCGGGAGACCCAGTACTTC. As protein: CASSEQGRETQYF.

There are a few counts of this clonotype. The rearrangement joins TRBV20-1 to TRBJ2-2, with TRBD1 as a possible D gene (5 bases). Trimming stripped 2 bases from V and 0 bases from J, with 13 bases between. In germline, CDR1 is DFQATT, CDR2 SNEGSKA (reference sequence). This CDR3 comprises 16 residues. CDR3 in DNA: TGCAGTGCTAGACCCCCAGGGAACGCGAACACCGGGGAGCTGTTTTTT. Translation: CSARPPGNANTGELFF.

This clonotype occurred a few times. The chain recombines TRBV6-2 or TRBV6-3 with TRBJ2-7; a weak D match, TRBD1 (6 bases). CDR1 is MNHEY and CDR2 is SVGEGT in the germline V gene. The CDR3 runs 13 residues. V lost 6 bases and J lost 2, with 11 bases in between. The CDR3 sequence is CASRSDSTYEQYF. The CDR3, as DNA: TGTGCCAGCAGATCGGACAGCACCTACGAGCAGTACTTC.